Sequencing of this T cell receptor (beta chain) was carried out in a study of blood T cell repertoires in COVID-19. Study at large: Sites across the United States, Italy and Spain contributed samples from acute and convalescent COVID-19. Sources were T cells, B-cell-depleted T cells, or PBMCs; the material itself was cDNA or gDNA.

In the source study's methods: Quantification of nucleated cells was approximated via reference gene primer amplification. Produced via immunoSEQ multiplex PCR; TCRdb's table is partial and in-frame only. D and trimming come from the DNA, and the V and J calls and clone size come from that table. The sample records a few hundred thousand clones, around 83% being singletons. Between the trimmed V and J ends, which lost 4 bases and 4 bases, there was a span of 15 bases. From germline, CDR1 is SGHNT and CDR2 YYREEE (reference sequence). CDR3 length: 15 amino acids. This receptor was obtained from a woman aged 18-29 years with acute or convalescent COVID-19. The sequenced sample consisted of peripheral blood. This chain connects TRBV5-4 to TRBJ2-1; perhaps TRBD2 as D (6 bases). This CDR3 reads CASSLKGTAYNEQFF. The CDR3 DNA reads as TGTGCCAGCAGCCTGAAGGGGACTGCATACAATGAGCAGTTCTTC. The complete variable domain, with remaining parts taken from reference TRBV5-4 and TRBJ2-1, reads ETGVTQSPTHLIKTRGQQVTLRCSSQSGHNTVSWYQQALGQGPQFIFQYYREEENGRGNFPPRFSGLQFPNYSSELNVNALELDDSALYLCASSLKGTAYNEQFFGPGTRLTVL.